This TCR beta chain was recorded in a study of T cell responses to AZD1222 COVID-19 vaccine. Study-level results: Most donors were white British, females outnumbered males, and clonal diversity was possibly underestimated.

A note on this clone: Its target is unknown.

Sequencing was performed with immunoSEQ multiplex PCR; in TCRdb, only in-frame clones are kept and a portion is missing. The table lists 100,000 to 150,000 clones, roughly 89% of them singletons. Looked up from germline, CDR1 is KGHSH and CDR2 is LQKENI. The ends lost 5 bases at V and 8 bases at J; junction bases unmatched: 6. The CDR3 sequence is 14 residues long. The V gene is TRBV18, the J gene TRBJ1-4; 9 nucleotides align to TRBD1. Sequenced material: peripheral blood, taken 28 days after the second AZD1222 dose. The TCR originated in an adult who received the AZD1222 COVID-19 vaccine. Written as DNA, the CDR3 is TGTGCCAGCTCATCCGGGACAGGGCCCGAAAAACTGTTTTTT. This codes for CASSSGTGPEKLFF.